This T cell receptor beta chain was recorded in a study of molecular identifiers for immune sequencing clone quantification. The CDR3 covers 17 residues. V lost 0 bases to trimming and J lost 1 base, with 15 bases between them. Germline values: CDR1 LNHDA, CDR2 SQIVND (reference sequence). TCRdb independently ran MiXCR on the PCR reads; one entry per CDR3 protein. The profile covers around 480,000 distinct CDR3 sequences, with about 20% appearing a single time and about 0.8% taken by the ten largest. This clonotype was counted between two and nine times. The receptor was isolated from a human donor in good health. Some libraries in this study had Jurkat cell RNA spiked in. The sequenced material came from naive CD8+ T cells from blood, with Jurkat cell RNA spiked in. This sample's subset: FACS-sorted CD8+CD4-CCR7+CD45RA+ naive T cells. The rearrangement links TRBV19 to TRBJ2-5; D possibly matches TRBD1 or TRBD2 (5 bases each). The CDR3 is CASSIDPLWDLQETQYF. Here the CDR3 DNA reads TGTGCCAGTAGTATAGATCCCCTTTGGGACCTCCAAGAGACCCAGTACTTC.